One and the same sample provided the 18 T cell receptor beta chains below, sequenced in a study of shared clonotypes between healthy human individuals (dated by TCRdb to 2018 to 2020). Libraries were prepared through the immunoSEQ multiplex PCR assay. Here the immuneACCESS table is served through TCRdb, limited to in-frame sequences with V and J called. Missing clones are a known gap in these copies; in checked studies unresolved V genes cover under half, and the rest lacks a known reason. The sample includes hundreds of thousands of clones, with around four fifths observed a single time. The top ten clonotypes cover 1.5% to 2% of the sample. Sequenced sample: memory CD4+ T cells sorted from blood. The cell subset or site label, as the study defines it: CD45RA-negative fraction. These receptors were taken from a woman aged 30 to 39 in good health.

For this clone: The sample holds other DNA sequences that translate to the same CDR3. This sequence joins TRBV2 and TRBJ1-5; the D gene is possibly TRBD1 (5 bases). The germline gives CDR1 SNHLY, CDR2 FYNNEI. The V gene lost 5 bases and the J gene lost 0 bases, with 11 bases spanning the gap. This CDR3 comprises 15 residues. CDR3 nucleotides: TGTGCCAGCAGTCGACAGTCTAATAGCAATCAGCCCCAGCATTTT. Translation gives CASSRQSNSNQPQHF. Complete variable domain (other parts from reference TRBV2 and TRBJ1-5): EPEVTQTPSHQVTQMGQEVILRCVPISNHLYFYWYRQILGQKVEFLVSFYNNEISEKSEIFDDQFSVERPDGSNFTLKIRSTKLEDSAMYFCASSRQSNSNQPQHFGDGTRLSIL.

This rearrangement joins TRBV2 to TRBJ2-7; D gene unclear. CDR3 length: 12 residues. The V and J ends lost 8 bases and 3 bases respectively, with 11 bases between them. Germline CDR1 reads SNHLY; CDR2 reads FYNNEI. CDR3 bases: TGTGCCAGCGCTGTCCTTTTCTACGAGCAGTACTTC. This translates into CASAVLFYEQYF. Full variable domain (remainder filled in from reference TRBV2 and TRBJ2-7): EPEVTQTPSHQVTQMGQEVILRCVPISNHLYFYWYRQILGQKVEFLVSFYNNEISEKSEIFDDQFSVERPDGSNFTLKIRSTKLEDSAMYFCASAVLFYEQYFGPGTRLTVT.

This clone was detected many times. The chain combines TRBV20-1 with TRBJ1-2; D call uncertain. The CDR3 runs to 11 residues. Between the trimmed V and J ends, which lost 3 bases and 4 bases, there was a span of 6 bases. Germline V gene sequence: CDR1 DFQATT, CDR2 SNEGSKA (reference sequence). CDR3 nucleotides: TGCAGTGCTAGTGGGTCCTATGGCTACACCTTC. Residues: CSASGSYGYTF.

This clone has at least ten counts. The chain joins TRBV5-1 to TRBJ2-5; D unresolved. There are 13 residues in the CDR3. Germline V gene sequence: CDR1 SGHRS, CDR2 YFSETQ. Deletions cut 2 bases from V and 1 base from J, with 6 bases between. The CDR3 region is CASSFFGQETQYF. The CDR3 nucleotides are TGCGCCAGCAGCTTCTTCGGCCAAGAGACCCAGTACTTC.

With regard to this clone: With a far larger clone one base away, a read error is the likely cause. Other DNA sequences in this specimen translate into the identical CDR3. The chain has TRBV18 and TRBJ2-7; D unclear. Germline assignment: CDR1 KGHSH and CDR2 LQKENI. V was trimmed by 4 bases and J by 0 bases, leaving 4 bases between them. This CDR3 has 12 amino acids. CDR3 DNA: TGTGCCAGCTCACTCGACTCCTACGAGCAGTACTTC. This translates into CASSLDSYEQYF. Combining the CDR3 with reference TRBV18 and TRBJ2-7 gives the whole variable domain NAGVMQNPRHLVRRRGQEARLRCSPMKGHSHVYWYRQLPEEGLKFMVYLQKENIIDESGMPKERFSAEFPKEGPSILRIQQVVRGDSAAYFCASSLDSYEQYFGPGTRLTVT.

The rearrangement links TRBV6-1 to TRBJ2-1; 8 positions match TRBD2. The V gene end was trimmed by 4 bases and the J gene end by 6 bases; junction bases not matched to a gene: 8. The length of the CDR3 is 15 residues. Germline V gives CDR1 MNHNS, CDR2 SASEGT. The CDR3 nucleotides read TGTGCCAGCAGTGTTGGACTAGCAGCCGGCAATGAGCAGTTCTTC. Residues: CASSVGLAAGNEQFF.

CDR3 amino acids: CASSTVKKGYEQYF. As DNA, the CDR3 is TGTGCCAGCAGCACCGTTAAAAAGGGCTACGAGCAGTACTTC. This sequence joins TRBV7-8 and TRBJ2-7; D unresolved. Trimming took 5 bases from V and 3 from J, leaving 14 bases between them. The CDR3 runs 14 residues. CDR1 and CDR2 (germline): SGHVS, FQNEAQ.

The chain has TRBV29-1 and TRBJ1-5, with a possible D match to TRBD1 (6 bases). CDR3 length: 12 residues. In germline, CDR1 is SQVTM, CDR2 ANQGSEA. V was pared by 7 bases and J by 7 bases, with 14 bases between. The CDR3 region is CSAGGAGQPQHF. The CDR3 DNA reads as TGCAGCGCCGGGGGGGCCGGACAGCCCCAGCATTTT.

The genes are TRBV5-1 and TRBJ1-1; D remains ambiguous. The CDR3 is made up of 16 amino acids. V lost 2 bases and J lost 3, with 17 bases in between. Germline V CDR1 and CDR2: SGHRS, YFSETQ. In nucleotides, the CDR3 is TGCGCCAGCAGCTTTGAGGAGATGCGAACGGACACTGAAGCTTTCTTT. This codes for CASSFEEMRTDTEAFF.

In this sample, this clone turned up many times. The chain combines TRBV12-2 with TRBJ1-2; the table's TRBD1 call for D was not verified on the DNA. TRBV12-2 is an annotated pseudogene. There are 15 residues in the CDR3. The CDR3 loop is CASRLAIPQGYGYTF. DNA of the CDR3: TGTGCAAGTCGCTTAGCGATACCGCAGGGGTATGGCTACACCTTC.

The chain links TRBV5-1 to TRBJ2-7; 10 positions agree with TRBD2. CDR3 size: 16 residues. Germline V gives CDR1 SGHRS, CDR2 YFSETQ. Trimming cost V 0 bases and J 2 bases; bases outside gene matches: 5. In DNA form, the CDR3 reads TGCGCCAGCAGCTTGGGTCCTAGCGGGAGCCCCTACGAGCAGTACTTC. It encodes CASSLGPSGSPYEQYF. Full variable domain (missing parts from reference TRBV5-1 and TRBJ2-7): KAGVTQTPRYLIKTRGQQVTLSCSPISGHRSVSWYQQTPGQGLQFLFEYFSETQRNKGNFPGRFSGRQFSNSRSEMNVSTLELGDSALYLCASSLGPSGSPYEQYFGPGTRLTVT.

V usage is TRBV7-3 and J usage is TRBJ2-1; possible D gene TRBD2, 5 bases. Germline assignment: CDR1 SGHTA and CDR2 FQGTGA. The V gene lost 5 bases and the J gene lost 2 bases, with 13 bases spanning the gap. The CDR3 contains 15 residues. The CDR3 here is CASSPLAGPYNEQFF. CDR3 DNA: TGTGCCAGCAGCCCCCTTGCGGGCCCCTACAATGAGCAGTTCTTC. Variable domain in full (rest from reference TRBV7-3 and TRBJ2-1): GAGVSQTPSNKVTEKGKYVELRCDPISGHTALYWYRQSLGQGPEFLIYFQGTGAADDSGLPNDRFFAVRPEGSVSTLKIQRTERGDSAVYLCASSPLAGPYNEQFFGPGTRLTVL.

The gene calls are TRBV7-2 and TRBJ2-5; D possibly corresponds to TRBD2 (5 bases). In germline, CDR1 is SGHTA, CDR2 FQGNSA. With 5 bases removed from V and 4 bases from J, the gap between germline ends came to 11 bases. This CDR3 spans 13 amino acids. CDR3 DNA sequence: TGTGCCAGCAGCCCTCAACTAGGAGAGACCCAGTACTTC. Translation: CASSPQLGETQYF. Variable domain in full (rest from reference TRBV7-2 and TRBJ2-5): GAGVSQSPSNKVTEKGKDVELRCDPISGHTALYWYRQSLGQGLEFLIYFQGNSAPDKSGLPSDRFSAERTGGSVSTLTIQRTQQEDSAVYLCASSPQLGETQYFGPGTRLLVL.

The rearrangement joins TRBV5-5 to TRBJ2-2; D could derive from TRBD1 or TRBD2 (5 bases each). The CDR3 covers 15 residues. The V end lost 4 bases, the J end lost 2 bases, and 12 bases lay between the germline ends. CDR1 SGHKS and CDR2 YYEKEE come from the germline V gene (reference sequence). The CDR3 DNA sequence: TGTGCCAGCAGCCTGCTGGGACCAAACACCGGGGAGCTGTTTTTT. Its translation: CASSLLGPNTGELFF.

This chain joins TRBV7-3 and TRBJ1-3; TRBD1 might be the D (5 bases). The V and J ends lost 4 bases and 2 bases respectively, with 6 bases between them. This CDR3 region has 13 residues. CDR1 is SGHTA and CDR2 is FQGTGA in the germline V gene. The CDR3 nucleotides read TGTGCCAGCAGCTCGGACACTGGAAACACCATATATTTT. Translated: CASSSDTGNTIYF.

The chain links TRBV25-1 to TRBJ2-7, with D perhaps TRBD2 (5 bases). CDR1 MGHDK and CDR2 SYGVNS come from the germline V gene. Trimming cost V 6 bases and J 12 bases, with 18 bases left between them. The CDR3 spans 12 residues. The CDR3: CASSTQGLYSYF. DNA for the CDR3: TGTGCCAGCAGCACACAAGGACTGTATTCGTACTTC.

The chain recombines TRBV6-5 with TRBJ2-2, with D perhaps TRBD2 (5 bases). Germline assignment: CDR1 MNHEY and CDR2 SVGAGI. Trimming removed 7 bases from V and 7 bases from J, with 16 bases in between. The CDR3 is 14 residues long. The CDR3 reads CASTQRDGGGELFF. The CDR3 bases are TGTGCCAGCACCCAAAGGGATGGAGGCGGGGAGCTGTTTTTT.

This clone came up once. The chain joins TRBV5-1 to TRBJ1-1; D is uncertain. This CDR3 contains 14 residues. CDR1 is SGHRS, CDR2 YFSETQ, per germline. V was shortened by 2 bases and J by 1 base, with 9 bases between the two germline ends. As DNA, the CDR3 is TGCGCCAGCAGCTTAGGGTCCTCGAACACTGAAGCTTTCTTT. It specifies CASSLGSSNTEAFF.